Listed below are T cell receptor beta chains from one sample, sequenced in a study of cytomegalovirus exposure and HLA in healthy donors. Using immunoSEQ multiplex PCR, the repertoire was profiled, and TCRdb retains in-frame clones only, with some absent. The table has 73,000 or so clones, 80% to 90% seen once. Specimen: PBMCs. Every receptor here comes from a human donor in good health. Both conserved end residues are part of each CDR3. Each record gives: V gene, CDR3 length, clone size, J gene, CDR3 protein. Only part of the rows carry a size: once, few, many, or a class if the clone is expanded.

v_gene: TRBV6-1
len: 15
abundance: NA
j_gene: TRBJ1-2
CDR3aa: CASSISRGSYYGYTF

v_gene: TRBV11-2
len: 16
abundance: NA
j_gene: TRBJ2-4
CDR3aa: CASYGGARFPKNIQYF

v_gene: TRBV4-3
len: 15
abundance: NA
j_gene: TRBJ2-6
CDR3aa: CASSQTAIGANVLTF

v_gene: TRBV6-5
len: 15
abundance: NA
j_gene: TRBJ2-7
CDR3aa: CASSPSGGDSSEQYF

v_gene: TRBV5-1
len: 18
abundance: NA
j_gene: TRBJ2-1
CDR3aa: CASSLAGRGQTVYNEQFF

v_gene: TRBV9
len: 15
abundance: NA
j_gene: TRBJ2-5
CDR3aa: CASSVGGQPKETQYF

v_gene: TRBV4-1
len: 14
abundance: once
j_gene: TRBJ2-5
CDR3aa: CASSQEATRETQYF

v_gene: TRBV19
len: 18
abundance: NA
j_gene: TRBJ1-6
CDR3aa: CASSIDLRFSSYNSPLHF

v_gene: TRBV19
len: 14
abundance: NA
j_gene: TRBJ2-5
CDR3aa: CASSTRQGTETQYF

v_gene: TRBV10-3
len: 13
abundance: NA
j_gene: TRBJ2-1
CDR3aa: CAITPGQPNEQFF

v_gene: TRBV7-2
len: 16
abundance: once
j_gene: TRBJ1-1
CDR3aa: CASSPYRGRVNTEAFF

v_gene: TRBV7-9
len: 18
abundance: NA
j_gene: TRBJ1-5
CDR3aa: CASSLVGGEAGPGQPQHF

v_gene: TRBV2
len: 14
abundance: NA
j_gene: TRBJ1-6
CDR3aa: CASTVGGGRSPLHF

v_gene: TRBV27
len: 15
abundance: NA
j_gene: TRBJ2-7
CDR3aa: CASSWSGQGIYEQYF

v_gene: TRBV2
len: 14
abundance: NA
j_gene: TRBJ1-6
CDR3aa: CASSDTLGNSPLHF

v_gene: TRBV11-2
len: 13
abundance: NA
j_gene: TRBJ2-7
CDR3aa: CASSLPTEGEQYF

v_gene: TRBV12-5
len: 14
abundance: NA
j_gene: TRBJ1-2
CDR3aa: CASCLPWDIYGYTF

v_gene: TRBV5-4
len: 13
abundance: NA
j_gene: TRBJ2-7
CDR3aa: CASSLHGSYEQYF

v_gene: TRBV27
len: 15
abundance: NA
j_gene: TRBJ2-5
CDR3aa: CASSSLGQGGETQYF

v_gene: TRBV5-1
len: 15
abundance: few
j_gene: TRBJ1-3
CDR3aa: CASSASGTGGYTIYF

v_gene: TRBV7-8
len: 14
abundance: NA
j_gene: TRBJ2-1
CDR3aa: CASSPGGLDNEQFF

v_gene: TRBV11-2
len: 18
abundance: NA
j_gene: TRBJ1-1
CDR3aa: CASSATTRDFFMNTEAFF

v_gene: TRBV11-2
len: 14
abundance: NA
j_gene: TRBJ1-4
CDR3aa: CASSLAGRREKLFF

v_gene: TRBV30
len: 14
abundance: NA
j_gene: TRBJ1-6
CDR3aa: CAWRGQGGNSPLHF

v_gene: TRBV4-3
len: 14
abundance: NA
j_gene: TRBJ2-3
CDR3aa: CASSQDLSANTQYF

v_gene: TRBV6-5
len: 13
abundance: NA
j_gene: TRBJ1-2
CDR3aa: CASTNPNNYGYPF

v_gene: TRBV6-5
len: 11
abundance: NA
j_gene: TRBJ1-1
CDR3aa: CASSGLAEAFF

v_gene: TRBV19
len: 16
abundance: NA
j_gene: TRBJ2-3
CDR3aa: CASKRAGGPSTDTQYF

v_gene: TRBV19
len: 14
abundance: NA
j_gene: TRBJ2-7
CDR3aa: CASSSSGTGIEQYF

v_gene: TRBV29-1
len: 13
abundance: NA
j_gene: TRBJ2-3
CDR3aa: CSVGPNGADTQYF